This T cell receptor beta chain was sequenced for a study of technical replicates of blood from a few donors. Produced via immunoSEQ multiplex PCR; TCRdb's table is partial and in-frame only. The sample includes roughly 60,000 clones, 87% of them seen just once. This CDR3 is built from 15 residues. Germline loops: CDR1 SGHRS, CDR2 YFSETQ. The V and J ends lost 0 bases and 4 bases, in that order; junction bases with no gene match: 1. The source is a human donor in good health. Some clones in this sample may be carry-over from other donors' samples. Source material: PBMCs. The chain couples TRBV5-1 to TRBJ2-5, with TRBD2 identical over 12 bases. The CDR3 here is CASSLASGGGETQYF. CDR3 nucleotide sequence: TGCGCCAGCAGCTTGGCTAGCGGGGGGGGAGAGACCCAGTACTTC.